The T cell receptor (beta chain) described here comes from a study of cytomegalovirus exposure and HLA in healthy donors. Broader study findings: It was reported in a later analysis that an Asian-associated ancestry cluster showed fewer N-insertions than the roughly 670-donor mean.

Notes on this clone: Antigen specificity is unknown.

PCR used 60 Vbeta primers and 13 Jbeta primers. Produced via immunoSEQ multiplex PCR; TCRdb's table is partial and in-frame only. This table has about 150,000 clones, approximately 80% appearing once. The J segment lost 5 bases and the V segment lost 5 bases, leaving 5 bases of the junction unmatched. CDR3 size: 14 residues. Per germline, CDR1 LNHDA and CDR2 SQIVND (reference sequence). Sequenced input: PBMCs. This chain links TRBV19 with TRBJ2-5, with 10 nucleotides matching TRBD1. The TCR was taken from a man younger than 35 in good health and CMV-seronegative. The DNA of the CDR3 is TGTGCCAGTAGTGCGGACAGGGGGACGGAGACCCAGTACTTC. It encodes CASSADRGTETQYF.